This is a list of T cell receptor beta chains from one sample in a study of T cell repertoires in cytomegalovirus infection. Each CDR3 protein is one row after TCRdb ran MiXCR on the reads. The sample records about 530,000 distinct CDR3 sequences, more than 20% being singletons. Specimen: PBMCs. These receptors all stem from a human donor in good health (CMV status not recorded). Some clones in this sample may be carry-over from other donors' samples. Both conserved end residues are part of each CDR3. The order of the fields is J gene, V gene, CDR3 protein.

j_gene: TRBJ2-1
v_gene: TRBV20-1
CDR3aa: CSARGLPTSGRANSYNEQFF

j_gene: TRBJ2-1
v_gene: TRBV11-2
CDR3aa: CASSLVLLAGVQNEQFF

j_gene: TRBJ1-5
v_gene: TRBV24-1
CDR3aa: CATSDKKGQGSNQPQHF

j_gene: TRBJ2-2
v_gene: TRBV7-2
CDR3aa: CASSPRGGSNTGELFF

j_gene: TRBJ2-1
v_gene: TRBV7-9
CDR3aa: CASSSRDSIYNEQFF

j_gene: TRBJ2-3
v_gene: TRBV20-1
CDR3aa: CSASTSGRVTDTQYF

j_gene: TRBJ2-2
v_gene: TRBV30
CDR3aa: CAWRQGGTGELFF

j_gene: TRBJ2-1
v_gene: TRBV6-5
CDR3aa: CASSYSGLAGMYNEQFF

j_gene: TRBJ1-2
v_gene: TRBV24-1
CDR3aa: CATRRDETYGYTF

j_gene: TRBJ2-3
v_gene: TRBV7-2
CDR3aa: CASSRGRTDTQYF

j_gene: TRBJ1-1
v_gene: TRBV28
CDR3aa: CASFSRGRRTEAFF

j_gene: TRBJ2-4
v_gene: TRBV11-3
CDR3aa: CASSSPSRAKNIQYF

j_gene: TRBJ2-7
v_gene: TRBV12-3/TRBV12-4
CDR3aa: CASSLMGEVGYEQYF

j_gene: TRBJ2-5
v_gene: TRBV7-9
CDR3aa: CASSRGEEETRYF

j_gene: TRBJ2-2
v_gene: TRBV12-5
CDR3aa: CASGPGLDPTGELFF

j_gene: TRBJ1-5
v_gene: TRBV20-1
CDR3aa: CSAEQGSSNQPQHF